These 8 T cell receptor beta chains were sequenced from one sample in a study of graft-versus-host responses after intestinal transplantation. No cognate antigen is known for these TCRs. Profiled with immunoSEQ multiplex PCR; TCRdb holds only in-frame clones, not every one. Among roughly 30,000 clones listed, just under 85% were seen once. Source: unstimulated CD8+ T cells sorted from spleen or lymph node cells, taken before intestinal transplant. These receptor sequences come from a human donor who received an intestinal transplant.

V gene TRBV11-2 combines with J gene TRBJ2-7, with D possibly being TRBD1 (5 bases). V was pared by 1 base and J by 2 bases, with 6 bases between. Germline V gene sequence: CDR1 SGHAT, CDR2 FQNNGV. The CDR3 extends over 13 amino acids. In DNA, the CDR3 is TGTGCCAGCAGCTTAGGGACAACCTACGAGCAGTACTTC. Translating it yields CASSLGTTYEQYF.

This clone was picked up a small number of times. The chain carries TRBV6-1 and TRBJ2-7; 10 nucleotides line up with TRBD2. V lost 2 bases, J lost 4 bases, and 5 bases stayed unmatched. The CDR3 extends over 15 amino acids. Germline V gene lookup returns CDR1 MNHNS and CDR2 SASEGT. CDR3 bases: TGTGCCAGCAGTGAATCCGGGACTAGCGCTTACGAGCAGTACTTC. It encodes CASSESGTSAYEQYF.

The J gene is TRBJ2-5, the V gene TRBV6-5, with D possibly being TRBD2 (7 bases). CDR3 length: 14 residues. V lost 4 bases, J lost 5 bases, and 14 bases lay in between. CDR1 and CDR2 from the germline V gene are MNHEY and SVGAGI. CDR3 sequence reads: CASSWGGPRETQYF. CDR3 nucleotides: TGTGCCAGCAGTTGGGGGGGGCCTCGGGAGACCCAGTACTTC.

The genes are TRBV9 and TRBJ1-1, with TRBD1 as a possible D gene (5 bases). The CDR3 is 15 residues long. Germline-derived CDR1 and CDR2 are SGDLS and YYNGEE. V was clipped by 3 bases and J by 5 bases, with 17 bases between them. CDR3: CASSDEGLTGTEAFF. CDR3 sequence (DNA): TGTGCCAGCAGCGACGAGGGACTAACGGGAACTGAAGCTTTCTTT.

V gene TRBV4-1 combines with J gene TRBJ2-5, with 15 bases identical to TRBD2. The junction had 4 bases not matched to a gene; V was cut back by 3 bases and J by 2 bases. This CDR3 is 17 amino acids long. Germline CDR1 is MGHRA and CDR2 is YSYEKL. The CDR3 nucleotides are TGCGCCAGCAGCCACGGACTAGCGGGGGGGGATCAAGAGACCCAGTACTTC. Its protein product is CASSHGLAGGDQETQYF.

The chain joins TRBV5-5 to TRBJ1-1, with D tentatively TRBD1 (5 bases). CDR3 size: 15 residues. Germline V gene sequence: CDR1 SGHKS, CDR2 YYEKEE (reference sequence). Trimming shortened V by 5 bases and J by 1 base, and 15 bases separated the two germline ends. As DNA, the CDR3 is TGTGCCAGCAGTCTGGGGGGGAATGGGAACACTGAAGCTTTCTTT. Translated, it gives CASSLGGNGNTEAFF.

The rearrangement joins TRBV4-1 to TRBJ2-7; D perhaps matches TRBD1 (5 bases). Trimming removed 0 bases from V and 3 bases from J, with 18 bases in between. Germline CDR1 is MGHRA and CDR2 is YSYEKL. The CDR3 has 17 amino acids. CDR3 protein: CASSQDQRAGLHYEQYF. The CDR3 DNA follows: TGCGCCAGCAGCCAAGATCAACGGGCAGGGCTTCACTACGAGCAGTACTTC.

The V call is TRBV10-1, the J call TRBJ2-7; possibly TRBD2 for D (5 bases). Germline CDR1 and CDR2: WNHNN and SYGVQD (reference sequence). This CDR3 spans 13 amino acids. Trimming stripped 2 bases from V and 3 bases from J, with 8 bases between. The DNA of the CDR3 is TGCGCCAGCAGTGAGGGACTCCACTACGAGCAGTACTTC. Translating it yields CASSEGLHYEQYF.